The 25 T cell receptor beta chains below were found in one sample sequenced in a study of T cell repertoires in ileal Crohn's disease. Method: immunoSEQ multiplex PCR; TCRdb's copy keeps in-frame clones and lacks some. The repertoire has 15,000 or so clones, roughly three quarters of them found once; the top ten carry around 4%. Specified time point: inflamed ileum from the surgical specimen. Sequencing was done on a sample of ileal tissue. These receptors were obtained from an adult with Crohn's disease.

The chain couples TRBV7-3 to TRBJ2-7; no definite D call. Germline V gene data show CDR1 as SGHTA and CDR2 as FQGTGA. The CDR3 runs 13 residues. Trimming pared 5 bases from V and 6 bases from J, leaving 14 bases between. In DNA form, the CDR3 reads TGTGCCAGCAGCCCAAATCCTGGGGTCGAGCAGTACTTC. Residues: CASSPNPGVEQYF.

This clone is labeled as large (0.1 to 1%). Different DNA sequences within this sample yield the same CDR3. The CDR3 nucleotides read TGTGCCAGCAGTCGCGGACAGGGGGGCTACGAGCAGTACTTC. It yields the protein CASSRGQGGYEQYF. The chain joins TRBV5-4 to TRBJ2-7, with TRBD1 matching 10 bases. J lost 3 bases, V lost 5 bases, and 5 bases had no gene match. Germline CDR1 is SGHNT and CDR2 is YYREEE (reference sequence). The length of the CDR3 is 14 residues.

The table lists this clone with a count of one. The chain combines TRBV5-1 with TRBJ2-1; D call uncertain. The V end was cut by 0 bases, the J end by 1 base, with 5 bases between. In germline, CDR1 is SGHRS, CDR2 YFSETQ. CDR3 size: 14 residues. The CDR3 bases are TGCGCCAGCAGCTTGGACTGGTCCTACAATGAGCAGTTCTTC. Translated: CASSLDWSYNEQFF.

This rearrangement joins TRBV7-9 to TRBJ1-4; D possibly corresponds to TRBD1 (6 bases). Trimming took 5 bases from V and 11 from J, leaving 21 bases between them. Germline CDR1 is SEHNR and CDR2 is FQNEAQ (reference sequence). CDR3 length equals 15 residues. The CDR3 loop is CASSPSQGQGNKLFF. In DNA form, the CDR3 reads TGTGCCAGCAGCCCCTCCCAGGGGCAGGGGAACAAACTGTTTTTT. The complete variable domain, with remaining parts taken from reference TRBV7-9 and TRBJ1-4, reads DTGVSQNPRHKITKRGQNVTFRCDPISEHNRLYWYRQTLGQGPEFLTYFQNEAQLEKSRLLSDRFSAERPKGSFSTLEIQRTEQGDSAMYLCASSPSQGQGNKLFFGSGTQLSVL.

CDR3 region: CASSRTGEEKLFF. The CDR3 region has the DNA TGTGCCAGCAGCCGGACAGGGGAGGAAAAACTGTTTTTT. The V call is TRBV5-4, the J call TRBJ1-4; 9 nucleotides line up with TRBD1. Germline-derived CDR1 and CDR2 are SGHNT and YYREEE (reference sequence). V shed 4 bases, J shed 8 bases, and the junction held 3 bases outside the gene matches. CDR3 length: 13 residues.

V gene TRBV5-1 combines with J gene TRBJ2-1; TRBD1 matches at 9 bases. In germline, CDR1 is SGHRS, CDR2 YFSETQ. Trimming removed 3 bases from V and 8 bases from J; junction bases left unmatched: 12. This CDR3 contains 16 residues. CDR3 bases: TGCGCCAGCAGCTCGTACGGGGACAGGGCCATTGATGAGCAGTTCTTC. Translated: CASSSYGDRAIDEQFF.

The chain couples TRBV5-1 to TRBJ2-1; D may be TRBD1 or TRBD2 (5 bases each). The length of the CDR3 is 15 residues. CDR1 SGHRS and CDR2 YFSETQ come from the germline V gene. V was trimmed by 4 bases and J by 8 bases, leaving 19 bases between them. The CDR3 nucleotides read TGCGCCAGCAGCCCGGGGCAGGGTGGAGTCGATGAGCAGTTCTTC. Translated, it gives CASSPGQGGVDEQFF.

This sequence joins TRBV5-6 and TRBJ2-2; possible D gene TRBD2, 6 bases. The CDR3 runs to 15 residues. CDR1 and CDR2 (germline): SGHDT, YYEEEE. Trimming pared 3 bases from V and 7 bases from J, leaving 16 bases between. The CDR3 here is CASSSQGRRGGELFF. CDR3 DNA: TGTGCCAGCAGCTCCCAGGGACGGCGGGGCGGGGAGCTGTTTTTT.

By share, this clone ranks as medium-sized. The chain couples TRBV25-1 to TRBJ1-4; possibly TRBD1 for D (5 bases). Germline V gene sequence: CDR1 MGHDK, CDR2 SYGVNS. The CDR3 loop spans 13 amino acids. The V end was cut by 6 bases, the J end by 0 bases, with 5 bases between. The CDR3 DNA sequence: TGTGCCAGCAGGGGGGCAACTAATGAAAAACTGTTTTTT. Protein: CASRGATNEKLFF.

This clone was counted between two and nine times. The rearrangement links TRBV2 to TRBJ1-4, with unresolved D. V lost 6 bases to trimming and J lost 0 bases, with 8 bases between them. Germline loops: CDR1 SNHLY, CDR2 FYNNEI. This CDR3 has 14 residues. CDR3 amino acids: CASRTDSTNEKLFF. CDR3 nucleotide sequence: TGTGCCAGCAGAACGGACTCAACTAATGAAAAACTGTTTTTT.

The V gene is TRBV28, the J gene TRBJ2-1, with D possibly being TRBD2 (6 bases). CDR1 MDHEN and CDR2 SYDVKM come from the germline V gene. The CDR3 runs to 15 residues. Between the trimmed V and J ends, which lost 3 bases and 2 bases, there was a span of 11 bases. The CDR3 sequence: CASSLGGPPYNEQFF. The CDR3 nucleotides are TGTGCCAGCAGTTTGGGGGGACCCCCCTACAATGAGCAGTTCTTC. The full variable domain, in which reference TRBV28 and TRBJ2-1 provide the parts outside the CDR3, is DVKVTQSSRYLVKRTGEKVFLECVQDMDHENMFWYRQDPGLGLRLIYFSYDVKMKEKGDIPEGYSVSREKKERFSLILESASTNQTSMYLCASSLGGPPYNEQFFGPGTRLTVL.

V is TRBV7-9 and J is TRBJ2-2; TRBD1 matches at 12 bases. The CDR3 length is 18 residues. Germline trimming cut 5 bases from V and 3 bases from J; bases unmatched to any gene: 10. Germline CDR1 is SEHNR and CDR2 is FQNEAQ (reference sequence). The CDR3 nucleotides read TGTGCCAGCAGCGGCCGGGACAGGGGGCCCAAGGACACCGGGGAGCTGTTTTTT. It is translated as CASSGRDRGPKDTGELFF.

This chain uses TRBV27 with TRBJ2-1; TRBD2 agrees at 10 bases. The CDR3 sequence is 16 residues long. Germline-derived CDR1 and CDR2 are MNHEY and SMNVEV (reference sequence). V trimming: 7 bases; J trimming: 6 bases; junction bases outside the gene matches: 12. The CDR3 protein is CASIATASGGVNEQFF. The CDR3 DNA reads as TGTGCCAGCATCGCGACGGCAAGCGGGGGGGTCAATGAGCAGTTCTTC.

The CDR3 bases are TGTGCCAGTAGTGCCTTGAGCAGCTACCAAGAGACCCAGTACTTC. Its translation is CASSALSSYQETQYF. The rearrangement joins TRBV19 to TRBJ2-5; the D is unclear. Germline loops: CDR1 LNHDA, CDR2 SQIVND (reference sequence). V lost 5 bases and J 0 bases, leaving 13 bases between the germline ends. The length of the CDR3 is 15 residues.

This clone was detected only a few times. The chain couples TRBV6-1 to TRBJ2-5; 8 nucleotides agree with TRBD2. Germline lookup yields CDR1 MNHNS and CDR2 SASEGT. Germline trimming cut 6 bases from V and 3 bases from J; bases unmatched to any gene: 9. The CDR3 has 15 residues. This CDR3 is CASRGGRAGEETQYF. CDR3 DNA: TGTGCCAGCAGGGGGGGGAGAGCGGGAGAAGAGACCCAGTACTTC.

The chain recombines TRBV7-9 with TRBJ2-3, with 9 bases identical to TRBD1. V lost 3 bases and J lost 1; bases outside the gene matches: 2. The CDR3 length is 15 residues. Per the germline V gene, CDR1 is SEHNR and CDR2 is FQNEAQ (reference sequence). This CDR3 reads CASSFTGGGTDTQYF. CDR3 bases: TGTGCCAGCAGCTTCACAGGGGGCGGCACAGATACGCAGTATTTT.

The chain links TRBV25-1 to TRBJ1-5; 9 bases line up with TRBD1. The germline V gene encodes CDR1 MGHDK and CDR2 SYGVNS. The V gene end was trimmed by 3 bases and the J gene end by 1 base; junction bases not matched to a gene: 4. The CDR3 is 16 residues long. The CDR3: CASSDGTGISNQPQHF. The CDR3 DNA reads TGTGCCAGCAGTGATGGGACAGGGATCAGCAATCAGCCCCAGCATTTT. Looking up the rest from reference TRBV25-1 and TRBJ1-5 gives the full variable domain: EADIYQTPRYLVIGTGKKITLECSQTMGHDKMYWYQQDPGMELHLIHYSYGVNSTEKGDLSSESTVSRIRTEHFPLTLESARPSHTSQYLCASSDGTGISNQPQHFGDGTRLSIL.

This chain uses TRBV5-1 with TRBJ1-2, with TRBD1 matching over 9 bases. This CDR3 has 14 residues. V lost 7 bases, J lost 6 bases, and 10 bases stayed unmatched. Germline loops: CDR1 SGHRS, CDR2 YFSETQ. The CDR3 is CASEDPTGGDGYTF. As DNA, the CDR3 is TGCGCCAGCGAAGACCCGACAGGGGGGGATGGCTACACCTTC. The variable domain in full, completed from reference TRBV5-1 and TRBJ1-2, reads KAGVTQTPRYLIKTRGQQVTLSCSPISGHRSVSWYQQTPGQGLQFLFEYFSETQRNKGNFPGRFSGRQFSNSRSEMNVSTLELGDSALYLCASEDPTGGDGYTFGSGTRLTVV.

The chain links TRBV10-3 to TRBJ2-5; 10 positions match TRBD2. J was trimmed by 3 bases and V by 3 bases; bases with no gene match: 4. The CDR3 extends over 15 amino acids. Germline CDR1 reads ENHRY; CDR2 reads SYGVKD. The CDR3 is CAISDQAGGKETQYF. In nucleotides, the CDR3 is TGTGCCATCAGTGATCAAGCGGGGGGGAAAGAGACCCAGTACTTC.

This clone is a singleton in its sample. The chain employs TRBV10-3 and TRBJ2-7; D is perhaps TRBD1 or TRBD2 (6 bases each). Germline loops: CDR1 ENHRY, CDR2 SYGVKD. Trimming took 0 bases from V and 7 from J, leaving 19 bases between them. The CDR3 length is 16 residues. CDR3 DNA sequence: TGTGCCATCAGTGAGTCGGCCGGGGGCACGGGGAGGGAGCAGTACTTC. Residues: CAISESAGGTGREQYF.

The V call is TRBV25-1, the J call TRBJ2-2; D unresolved. The germline gives CDR1 MGHDK, CDR2 SYGVNS. The CDR3 runs to 12 residues. With 1 base removed from V and 7 bases from J, the gap between germline ends came to 4 bases. The CDR3 region is CASSEWGGELFF. The CDR3 coding sequence is TGTGCCAGCAGTGAATGGGGCGGGGAGCTGTTTTTT.

The chain recombines TRBV2 with TRBJ1-6; D is possibly TRBD1 (6 bases). Germline V CDR1 and CDR2: SNHLY, FYNNEI. The CDR3 runs to 14 residues. Trimming removed 6 bases at V and 7 bases at J, with 13 bases between. This CDR3 is CASSTTGTNSPLHF. CDR3 bases: TGTGCCAGCAGCACAACAGGGACCAATTCACCCCTCCACTTT.

This clone is a singleton in its sample. The chain uses TRBV18 and TRBJ2-2, with a possible D match to TRBD1 (5 bases). Germline V gene sequence: CDR1 KGHSH, CDR2 LQKENI. The CDR3 runs to 13 residues. Trimming removed 5 bases from V and 6 bases from J, with 10 bases in between. The DNA for the CDR3 is TGTGCCAGCTCATCCCAGGGTGCCGGGGAGCTGTTTTTT. Translated, it gives CASSSQGAGELFF.

The chain has TRBV18 and TRBJ2-3; the D gene could be TRBD1 or TRBD2 (5 bases each). From germline, CDR1 is KGHSH and CDR2 LQKENI. This CDR3 contains 15 residues. Trimming took off 4 bases at V and 5 bases at J, with 16 bases between the two ends. The CDR3 protein is CASSLEGSPEDTQYF. CDR3 sequence (DNA): TGTGCCAGCTCACTTGAGGGGTCGCCCGAAGATACGCAGTATTTT.

This rearrangement joins TRBV7-2 to TRBJ2-1, with D perhaps TRBD2 (6 bases). CDR3 length: 15 residues. CDR1 is SGHTA, CDR2 FQGNSA, per germline. V gave up 5 bases and J gave up 7 bases, with 18 bases separating them. The CDR3 DNA reads as TGTGCCAGCAGCGACCCTTCGCTAGCGAGTAATGAGCAGTTCTTC. Its translation is CASSDPSLASNEQFF.